This T cell receptor beta chain came from a study of CD8 T cells in Susac syndrome. Reverse transcription of roughly 0.5 to 1 ug RNA was performed with random hexamers. TCRdb re-analysed the immunoSEQ multiplex PCR reads in MiXCR, keeping a single row per CDR3 protein. The table has over 300,000 distinct CDR3 sequences, 92% seen once. The germline gives CDR1 MNHEY, CDR2 SMNVEV (reference sequence). V lost 6 bases to trimming and J lost 0 bases; unmatched junction nucleotides: 9. This CDR3 is built from 17 residues. The sequence derives from a human donor with multiple sclerosis. Input material: CD4+ T cells from PBMCs. V is TRBV27 and J is TRBJ1-2; TRBD1 matches 11 bases. The CDR3 nucleotides read TGTGCCAGCAGCCGCGGACAGGGGGCGCCCTCTAACTATGGCTACACCTTC. Translated: CASSRGQGAPSNYGYTF.